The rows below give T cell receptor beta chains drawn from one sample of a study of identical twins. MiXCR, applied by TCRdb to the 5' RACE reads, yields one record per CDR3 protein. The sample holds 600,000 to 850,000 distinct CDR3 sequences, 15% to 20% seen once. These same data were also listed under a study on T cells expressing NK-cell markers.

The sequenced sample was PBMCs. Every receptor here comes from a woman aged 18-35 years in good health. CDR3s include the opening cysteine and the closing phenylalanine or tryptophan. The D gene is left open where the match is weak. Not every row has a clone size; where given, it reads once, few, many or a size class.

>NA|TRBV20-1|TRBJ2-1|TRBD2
TGCAGTGCTAGAGACCCTAGCGGGGGCTACAATGAGCAGTTCTTC
CSARDPSGGYNEQFF
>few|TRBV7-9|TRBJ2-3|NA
TGTGCCAGCATTAGGGGACGCACAGATACGCAGTATTTT
CASIRGRTDTQYF
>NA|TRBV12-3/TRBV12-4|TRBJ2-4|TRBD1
TGTGCCAGCAGCCGGTACAGGGGTCAAGGCAAAAACATTCAGTACTTC
CASSRYRGQGKNIQYF
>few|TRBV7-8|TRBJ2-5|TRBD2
TGTGCCAGCAGCCCCACCGGTTCCGGGAGGGCCAGAGAGACCCAGTACTTC
CASSPTGSGRARETQYF
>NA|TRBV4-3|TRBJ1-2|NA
TGCGCCAGCAGCCAAGGGGCAGGGACACGGAACTATGGCTACACCTTC
CASSQGAGTRNYGYTF
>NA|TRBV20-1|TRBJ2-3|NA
TGCAGTGCCGGGGACTCCTATCACGCAGATACGCAGTATTTT
CSAGDSYHADTQYF
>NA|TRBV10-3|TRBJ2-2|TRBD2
TGTGCCATCAGTTCCGGACTAGCGGAGCCCTATGACACCGGGGAGCTGTTTTTT
CAISSGLAEPYDTGELFF
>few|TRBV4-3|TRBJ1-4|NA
TGCGCCAGCAGCCGAACAGGGAAGGGAACTAATGAAAAACTGTTTTTT
CASSRTGKGTNEKLFF
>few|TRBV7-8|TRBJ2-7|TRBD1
TGTGCCAGCACTAAACCCGGGACAGGGAGCGACGAGCAGTACTTC
CASTKPGTGSDEQYF
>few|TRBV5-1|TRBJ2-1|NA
TGCGCCAGCAGCCATCTAGACAATGAGCAGTTCTTC
CASSHLDNEQFF
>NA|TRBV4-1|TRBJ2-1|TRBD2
TGCGCCAGCAGCCATTTCTGGCTAGCGGGAGTCAATGAGCAGTTCTTC
CASSHFWLAGVNEQFF
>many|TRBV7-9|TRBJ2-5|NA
TGTGCCAGCAGCTTAGTAGCTTACCAAGAGACCCAGTACTTC
CASSLVAYQETQYF
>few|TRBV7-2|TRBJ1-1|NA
TGTGCCAGCAGCTTAGCGGGGGCGGCGAACACTGAAGCTTTCTTT
CASSLAGAANTEAFF
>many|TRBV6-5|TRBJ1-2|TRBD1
TGTGCCAGCAGTTTGGGACAGGGAACCTATGGCTACACCTTC
CASSLGQGTYGYTF
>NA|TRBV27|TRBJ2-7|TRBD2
TGTGCCAGCAGTCCGAGACTAGCGTACTACGAGCAGTACTTC
CASSPRLAYYEQYF
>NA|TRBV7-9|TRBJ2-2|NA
TGTGCCAGCAGCCCTCCGGGGCGGACGAACACCGGGGAGCTGTTTTTT
CASSPPGRTNTGELFF
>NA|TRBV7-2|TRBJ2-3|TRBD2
TGTGCCAGCAGCGCTCTAGCGGGAGAGGGAGTTACGCAGTATTTT
CASSALAGEGVTQYF
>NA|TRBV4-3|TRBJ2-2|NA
TGCGCCAGCAGCCAAGATATTGGGGAGCTGTTTTTT
CASSQDIGELFF
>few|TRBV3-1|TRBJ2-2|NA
TGTGCCAGCAGCCAAGCAACATTGAACACCGGGGAGCTGTTTTTT
CASSQATLNTGELFF
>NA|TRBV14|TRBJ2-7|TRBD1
TGTGCCAGCAGCCAAGGGACAGGGCCGTCCTACGAGCAGTACTTC
CASSQGTGPSYEQYF
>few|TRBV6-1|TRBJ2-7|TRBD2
TGTGCCAGCACCGCTGATAGCGGGGCCTACGAGCAGTACTTC
CASTADSGAYEQYF
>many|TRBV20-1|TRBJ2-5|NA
TGCAGTGCTAGAGAAAGCGTCCCAGTAAGAGAGACCCAGTACTTC
CSARESVPVRETQYF
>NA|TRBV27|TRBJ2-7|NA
TGTGCCACCATACCAGGGGTCGAGCAGTACTTC
CATIPGVEQYF
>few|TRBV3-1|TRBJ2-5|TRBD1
TGTGCCAGCAGCTCCCGGGACAGGGGAGAGACCCAGTACTTC
CASSSRDRGETQYF
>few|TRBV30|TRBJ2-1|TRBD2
TGTGCCTGGAGTGCCTCTAGCGGGAGCGATGAGCAGTTCTTC
CAWSASSGSDEQFF
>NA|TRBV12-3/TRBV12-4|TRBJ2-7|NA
TGTGCCAGCAGACTAGCAAAGCGCGAGCAGTACTTC
CASRLAKREQYF
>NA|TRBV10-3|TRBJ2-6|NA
TGTGCCATCAGTGAGTCGCTTGGCGCCCCGTTGCGGGCCAACGTCCTGACTTTC
CAISESLGAPLRANVLTF
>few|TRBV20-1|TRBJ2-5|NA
TGCAGTGCTAGAGACCCCTCTCAAGAGACCCAGTACTTC
CSARDPSQETQYF
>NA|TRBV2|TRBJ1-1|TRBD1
TGTGCCGGGAGGGGGCAGGGAGACACTGAAGCTTTCTTT
CAGRGQGDTEAFF
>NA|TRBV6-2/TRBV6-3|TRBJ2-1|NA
TGTGCCTCCAAAAGAAAGTCGTTTGGCAATGAGCAGTTCTTC
CASKRKSFGNEQFF
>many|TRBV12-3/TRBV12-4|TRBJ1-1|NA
TGTGCCAGCAGTTTCGGCCTATGGAACACTGAAGCTTTCTTT
CASSFGLWNTEAFF
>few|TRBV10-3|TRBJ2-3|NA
TGTGCCACTGGGGCTGATCCTCGCTTGCAGTATTTT
CATGADPRLQYF
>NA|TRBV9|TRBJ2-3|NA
TGTGCCAGCAGCGTAGGAGAAGCCTATACGCAGTATTTT
CASSVGEAYTQYF
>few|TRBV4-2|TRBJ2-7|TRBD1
TGTGCCAGCAGCCACCCGGGACAGGGAAGCGAGCAGTACTTC
CASSHPGQGSEQYF
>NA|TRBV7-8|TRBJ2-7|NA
TGTGCCAGCAGCTTAGCCCAAGGAACTGTCGGGGCCCGCGAGCAGTACTTC
CASSLAQGTVGAREQYF
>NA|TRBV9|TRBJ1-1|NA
TGTGCCAGCAGCCCAGGGCTCATGGACACTGAAGCTTTCTTT
CASSPGLMDTEAFF
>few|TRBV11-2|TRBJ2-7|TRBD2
TGTGCCAGCAGCTTAACTGTGTCCTCCGGGACTACCTCCTACGAGCAGTACTTC
CASSLTVSSGTTSYEQYF